Each of the 16 T cell receptor beta chains below was sequenced from the same sample in a study of technical replicates of blood from several donors (TCRdb year 2017). Library preparation employed the immunoSEQ multiplex PCR assay. The clones in this table, taken by TCRdb from immuneACCESS, are in-frame only. Not every clone is retained; where verified, under half of the shortfall comes from an unresolved V gene, and the cause of the rest is unknown. The sample includes approximately 78,000 clones, with nearly 97% observed a single time. The ten largest clones add up to roughly 0.24% of the sample. The sample taken for sequencing was T cells isolated from PBMCs. These receptors were collected from a human donor in good health.

The sample holds one count of this clone. The chain links TRBV4-1 to TRBJ1-2; 9 nucleotides align to TRBD1. The germline gives CDR1 MGHRA, CDR2 YSYEKL. J was trimmed by 10 bases and V by 3 bases; bases with no gene match: 12. The CDR3 is 15 amino acids. CDR3 amino acids: CASSQSVGTGFFYTF. The CDR3 DNA is TGCGCCAGCAGCCAGAGCGTCGGGACAGGGTTTTTCTACACCTTC.

This clone is a singleton in its sample. This chain links TRBV29-1 with TRBJ1-1, with TRBD1 as a possible D gene (6 bases). Trimming took off 5 bases at V and 0 bases at J, with 13 bases between the two ends. The CDR3 runs 14 residues. Germline values: CDR1 SQVTM, CDR2 ANQGSEA. CDR3 sequence (DNA): TGCAGCGTTAACGGACAGATTTTGAACACTGAAGCTTTCTTT. It yields the protein CSVNGQILNTEAFF. The variable domain in full, completed from reference TRBV29-1 and TRBJ1-1, reads SAVISQKPSRDICQRGTSLTIQCQVDSQVTMMFWYRQQPGQSLTLIATANQGSEATYESGFVIDKFPISRPNLTFSTLTVSNMSPEDSSIYLCSVNGQILNTEAFFGQGTRLTVV.

The V and J genes are TRBV4-1 and TRBJ2-7; 9 bases line up with TRBD1. The CDR3 consists of 16 residues. V shed 1 base and J 3 bases; nucleotides not matched to a gene: 7. Germline assignment: CDR1 MGHRA and CDR2 YSYEKL. For the CDR3, the DNA is TGCGCCAGCAGCCAAGCTCACCGGGACAGGGACTACGAGCAGTACTTC. Translated: CASSQAHRDRDYEQYF.

The J gene is TRBJ1-1, the V gene TRBV6-5; 8 bases align to TRBD1. V lost 2 bases to trimming and J lost 10 bases; unmatched junction nucleotides: 3. Germline V gene lookup returns CDR1 MNHEY and CDR2 SVGAGI. The CDR3 length is 12 residues. The CDR3: CASSYGTGAAFF. The DNA for the CDR3 is TGTGCCAGCAGTTACGGGACAGGAGCAGCTTTCTTT.

A single count supports this clone. V and J are TRBV19 and TRBJ1-6; 8 bases fit TRBD1. The CDR3 totals 15 residues. Germline lookup yields CDR1 LNHDA and CDR2 SQIVND (reference sequence). Trimming cost V 3 bases and J 5 bases; bases outside gene matches: 3. The CDR3 coding sequence is TGTGCCAGTAGTATTGGGACAGGCAATAATTCACCCCTCCACTTT. Translation: CASSIGTGNNSPLHF.

The chain combines TRBV7-6 with TRBJ2-1; 7 bases agree with TRBD2. J gave up 10 bases and V 4 bases, and 4 bases lay outside the gene matches. Germline V gene data show CDR1 as SGHVS and CDR2 as FNYEAQ. This CDR3 comprises 12 residues. CDR3: CASSSQLAEQFF. The CDR3 DNA reads as TGTGCCAGCAGCTCCCAACTAGCGGAGCAGTTCTTC.

This CDR3 reads CASRNRLLAGINTGELFF. DNA of the CDR3: TGTGCCAGCAGGAACCGCCTTCTAGCGGGGATAAACACCGGGGAGCTGTTTTTT. The J gene is TRBJ2-2, the V gene TRBV7-9; 9 bases fit TRBD2. There are 18 residues in the CDR3. J was trimmed by 2 bases and V by 6 bases; bases with no gene match: 13. Germline V CDR1 and CDR2: SEHNR, FQNEAQ (reference sequence).

The chain uses TRBV7-9 and TRBJ2-5; the D gene is possibly TRBD2 (7 bases). The CDR3 covers 15 residues. The V gene's germline CDR1 is SEHNR and CDR2 FQNEAQ (reference sequence). V lost 1 base and J 1 base, leaving 10 bases between the germline ends. CDR3 nucleotides: TGTGCCAGCAGCTTAGATCGGGGGGCCCAAGAGACCCAGTACTTC. Its translation: CASSLDRGAQETQYF.

This sequence joins TRBV27 and TRBJ2-3; TRBD2 agrees at 11 bases. V lost 0 bases and J lost 6; bases outside the gene matches: 11. The germline V gene encodes CDR1 MNHEY and CDR2 SMNVEV (reference sequence). CDR3 length: 18 residues. DNA of the CDR3: TGTGCCAGCAGTTTATCGCCTATAGCGGGAGGGCCAGTCGATACGCAGTATTTT. This gives the protein CASSLSPIAGGPVDTQYF.

V and J are TRBV7-9 and TRBJ2-7; possibly TRBD1 for D (6 bases). Germline V gives CDR1 SEHNR, CDR2 FQNEAQ (reference sequence). The CDR3 contains 15 residues. V dropped 6 bases and J dropped 3 bases, with 18 bases sitting between them. This CDR3 is CASRQTGPIDYEQYF. In DNA form, the CDR3 reads TGTGCCAGCAGGCAGACAGGCCCTATTGACTACGAGCAGTACTTC.

The CDR3 nucleotides are TGTGCCTGGAGTGTAGCAATGGGGCGCGGCACAGATACGCAGTATTTT. Amino acid sequence: CAWSVAMGRGTDTQYF. The V and J genes are TRBV30 and TRBJ2-3; weak D call: TRBD1 (5 bases). The CDR3 is made up of 16 amino acids. The germline V gene has CDR1 GTSNPN and CDR2 SVGIG (reference sequence). Trimming stripped 0 bases from V and 1 base from J, with 14 bases between.

V usage is TRBV10-3 and J usage is TRBJ2-7; TRBD2 matches at 12 bases. CDR3 length: 14 residues. Trimming cost V 3 bases and J 5 bases; bases outside gene matches: 2. Germline-derived CDR1 and CDR2 are ENHRY and SYGVKD. CDR3 bases: TGTGCCATCAGTGAACGACTAGCGGGAGACGAGCAGTACTTC. The encoded protein is CAISERLAGDEQYF.

The chain links TRBV19 to TRBJ2-4; tentatively, D is TRBD2 (6 bases). The CDR3 runs 14 residues. The V and J ends lost 7 bases and 1 base respectively, with 11 bases between them. Germline CDR1 is LNHDA and CDR2 is SQIVND (reference sequence). CDR3 protein: CASMGEEAKNIQYF. In DNA, the CDR3 is TGTGCCAGTATGGGGGAGGAGGCCAAAAACATTCAGTACTTC. Based on the CDR3 plus reference TRBV19 and TRBJ2-4, the full variable domain is DGGITQSPKYLFRKEGQNVTLSCEQNLNHDAMYWYRQDPGQGLRLIYYSQIVNDFQKGDIAEGYSVSREKKESFPLTVTSAQKNPTAFYLCASMGEEAKNIQYFGAGTRLSVL.

The chain recombines TRBV7-8 with TRBJ2-1; no firm D call. Trimming removed 5 bases from V and 5 bases from J, with 16 bases in between. This CDR3 comprises 15 residues. CDR1 is SGHVS, CDR2 FQNEAQ, per germline. In DNA, the CDR3 is TGTGCCAGCAGCCCCCGAGGCATTACCGACAATGAGCAGTTCTTC. Protein: CASSPRGITDNEQFF.

This sequence joins TRBV9 and TRBJ2-1; weak D call: TRBD2 (6 bases). The V and J ends lost 5 bases and 4 bases respectively, with 13 bases between them. Per the germline V gene, CDR1 is SGDLS and CDR2 is YYNGEE. There are 14 residues in the CDR3. CDR3 amino acids: CASRRDLSYNEQFF. The CDR3 DNA reads as TGTGCCAGCAGGAGGGACTTATCTTACAATGAGCAGTTCTTC.

The chain carries TRBV4-2 and TRBJ2-1; TRBD2 matches at 10 bases. This CDR3 is built from 15 residues. CDR1 LGHNA and CDR2 YNFKEQ come from the germline V gene. The trim removed 4 bases at V and 7 bases at J, leaving 7 bases unmatched. CDR3 region: CASSPSGGAVNEQFF. CDR3 in DNA: TGTGCCAGCAGCCCGAGCGGGGGGGCTGTTAATGAGCAGTTCTTC.